The source of this TCR beta chain is a study of cytomegalovirus exposure and HLA in healthy donors. Findings and caveats of the study: Likely technical artifact: a cluster of highly shared sequence variants. A few V segments could not be told apart, such as TRBV6-2 and TRBV6-3, and were left out. The authors later found TCR association rates varying by HLA locus, with DRB1 most and HLA-C fewest.

V was pared by 5 bases and J by 3 bases, with 11 bases between. CDR3 length equals 13 residues. The germline gives CDR1 SGHDT, CDR2 YYEEEE. The study ran its PCR with 60 Vbeta and 13 Jbeta primers. Some clones are missing from TCRdb's copy, which holds only in-frame ones; the method was immunoSEQ multiplex PCR. This sample yields 170,000 or so clones, of which around 80% are seen a single time; 1% belongs to the top ten. About this clone itself: Its specificity is not known.

The specimen was PBMCs. This chain joins TRBV5-6 and TRBJ1-1; unclear D gene. This receptor was taken from a woman aged 50 to 60 in good health and CMV-seropositive. CDR3 sequence: CASSSRADTEAFF. CDR3 DNA sequence: TGTGCCAGCAGTTCCAGAGCGGACACTGAAGCTTTCTTT.